This T cell receptor (beta chain) is from a study of T cells expressing NK-cell markers. Study information: All TCR beta repertoires analysed originated from sorted CD3+CD56+NKG2C+, CD3+CD56+NKG2C- and CD3+CD56-NKG2C+ T cells.

Following a re-call of the 5' RACE reads, TCRdb has one entry per CDR3 protein and lacks DNA. The sample table sets out 400,000 to 450,000 distinct CDR3 sequences. The source is a woman aged 18 to 75 in good health. Sequenced sample: blood T cells: a sorted CD56 or NKG2C T cell subset, CD4+ or CD8+ T cells, or bulk PBMC T cells (not recorded which).

This CDR3 is CASSITVHLYNEQFF. The chain uses TRBV19 and TRBJ2-1; TCRdb outputs TRBD2, but without DNA this stays unchecked. The CDR3 runs 15 residues. Per the germline V gene, CDR1 is LNHDA and CDR2 is SQIVND (reference sequence).